The 32 T cell receptor beta chains listed next were all sequenced from one sample in a study of blood T cell repertoires in COVID-19. TCRdb keeps only in-frame clones here, not all; method: immunoSEQ multiplex PCR. The table shows 200,000 or so clones, with 82% occurring only once. Sequencing input: peripheral blood. Receptors were obtained from a human donor with acute or convalescent COVID-19. The donor label of this sample is uncertain.

This rearrangement joins TRBV5-6 to TRBJ2-1; 8 bases are shared with TRBD2. V shed 1 base and J 8 bases; nucleotides not matched to a gene: 8. Germline V gene lookup returns CDR1 SGHDT and CDR2 YYEEEE. The CDR3 runs to 15 residues. The CDR3 coding sequence is TGTGCCAGCAGCTTGCTCCTAGCGGGCATTGATGAGCAGTTCTTC. Translation: CASSLLLAGIDEQFF.

This clone appeared a few times. Different DNA sequences within this sample yield the same CDR3. V is TRBV2 and J is TRBJ1-2, with TRBD1 matching over 9 bases. The CDR3 is made up of 13 amino acids. Germline lookup yields CDR1 SNHLY and CDR2 FYNNEI. With V trimmed by 6 bases and J by 2 bases, 1 base remained unmatched. CDR3 region: CASSGQGNYGYTF. The DNA of the CDR3 is TGTGCCAGCAGCGGACAGGGGAACTATGGCTACACCTTC.

The CDR3 reads CASSRLLSGNTIYF. Written as DNA, the CDR3 is TGTGCCAGCTCCCGTCTCCTCTCTGGAAACACCATATATTTT. The chain carries TRBV28 and TRBJ1-3, with D uncertain. Germline V CDR1 and CDR2: MDHEN, SYDVKM. The CDR3 has 14 residues. V lost 8 bases to trimming and J lost 0 bases, with 11 bases between them.

The count of this clone is one. The sample holds other DNA sequences that translate to the same CDR3. The genes are TRBV28 and TRBJ1-1; D unresolved. The ends were cut back, 2 bases at V and 3 bases at J, with 10 bases in the middle. The CDR3 is 14 amino acids. In germline, CDR1 is MDHEN, CDR2 SYDVKM. The chain's CDR3 is CASSLVRVDTEAFF. CDR3 bases: TGTGCCAGCAGTTTAGTGCGGGTAGACACTGAAGCTTTCTTT. Using reference TRBV28 and TRBJ1-1 for the parts outside the CDR3, the full variable domain is DVKVTQSSRYLVKRTGEKVFLECVQDMDHENMFWYRQDPGLGLRLIYFSYDVKMKEKGDIPEGYSVSREKKERFSLILESASTNQTSMYLCASSLVRVDTEAFFGQGTRLTVV.

The V call is TRBV14, the J call TRBJ1-3; D ambiguous. The V end lost 6 bases, the J end lost 5 bases, and 17 bases lay between the germline ends. Per germline, CDR1 SGHDN and CDR2 FVKESK. The CDR3 runs to 15 residues. Written as DNA, the CDR3 is TGTGCCAGCAGTCCGGCGGGGTCCGTGAGAAACACCATATATTTT. Its translation: CASSPAGSVRNTIYF.

This clone occurred once. The gene calls are TRBV6-2 or TRBV6-3 and TRBJ2-1, with 15 bases matching TRBD2. The V gene's germline CDR1 is MNHEY and CDR2 SVGEGT. This CDR3 region has 15 residues. After removal of 5 bases from V and 6 bases from J, the junction contained 2 bases not matched to a gene. CDR3 in amino acids: CASSKGLAGGNEQFF. In DNA form, the CDR3 reads TGTGCCAGCAGTAAGGGACTAGCGGGAGGCAATGAGCAGTTCTTC.

This rearrangement joins TRBV5-1 to TRBJ2-5; TRBD2 aligns across 9 bases. The CDR3 is made up of 14 amino acids. V dropped 4 bases and J dropped 5; count of bases not matched to a gene: 6. The V gene's germline CDR1 is SGHRS and CDR2 YFSETQ. The CDR3 bases are TGCGCCAGCAGCGAGGGGACTAGCACGGAGACCCAGTACTTC. Amino acid sequence: CASSEGTSTETQYF.

The chain has TRBV24-1 and TRBJ1-2; D unclear. Germline V gene lookup returns CDR1 KGHDR and CDR2 SFDVKD. The CDR3 is 13 residues long. Deletions cut 3 bases from V and 8 bases from J, with 12 bases between. This CDR3 reads CATSDVLSGGYTF. As DNA, the CDR3 is TGTGCCACCAGTGATGTATTGAGCGGAGGCTACACCTTC.

The chain recombines TRBV11-3 with TRBJ2-7, with 12 positions matching TRBD2. Trimming cost V 5 bases and J 5 bases; bases outside gene matches: 7. Per germline, CDR1 SGHNT and CDR2 YENEEA. This CDR3 has 15 residues. CDR3 loop: CASSARTSGTDEQYF. The CDR3 DNA is TGTGCCAGCAGCGCTCGGACTAGCGGGACGGACGAGCAGTACTTC.

The chain combines TRBV11-2 with TRBJ2-3; possibly TRBD1 for D (6 bases). CDR3 length: 16 residues. Trimming removed 3 bases at V and 5 bases at J, with 18 bases between. Germline V gene sequence: CDR1 SGHAT, CDR2 FQNNGV. This CDR3 reads CASSLFGGRRGDTQYF. CDR3 DNA sequence: TGTGCCAGCAGCTTGTTTGGGGGCCGTCGGGGAGATACGCAGTATTTT.

This clone was observed a few times. This chain joins TRBV30 and TRBJ1-5; D remains ambiguous. V dropped 2 bases and J dropped 5 bases, with 10 bases sitting between them. CDR1 GTSNPN and CDR2 SVGIG come from the germline V gene (reference sequence). This CDR3 is built from 13 residues. The DNA for the CDR3 is TGTGCCTGGAGTCCCGGGAACGATCAGCCCCAGCATTTT. Translation gives CAWSPGNDQPQHF.

This sequence joins TRBV14 and TRBJ2-1; TRBD2 matches at 10 bases. The CDR3 totals 15 residues. Germline trimming cut 4 bases from V and 4 bases from J; bases unmatched to any gene: 4. Germline CDR1 reads SGHDN; CDR2 reads FVKESK. The CDR3 sequence is CASSRGLAVYNEQFF. CDR3 sequence (DNA): TGTGCCAGCAGCCGAGGACTAGCGGTTTACAATGAGCAGTTCTTC.

V usage is TRBV5-6 and J usage is TRBJ1-1, with 7 bases lining up with TRBD1. This CDR3 spans 13 amino acids. V was clipped by 4 bases and J by 2 bases; unmatched bases: 2. Germline V CDR1 and CDR2: SGHDT, YYEEEE. CDR3 nucleotides: TGTGCCAGCAGCCGGGACAGAAACACTGAAGCTTTCTTT. Amino acid sequence: CASSRDRNTEAFF.

In its sample, this clone was seen once. The rearrangement uses TRBV7-2 and TRBJ2-6; 7 bases line up with TRBD2. The CDR3 consists of 19 residues. V was clipped by 5 bases and J by 3 bases; unmatched bases: 16. CDR1 and CDR2 from the germline V gene are SGHTA and FQGNSA. The CDR3 reads CASSNGLVYSLGGANVLTF. The CDR3 coding sequence is TGTGCCAGCAGCAACGGACTAGTATACTCCTTGGGTGGGGCCAACGTCCTGACTTTC.

About this clone: This same CDR3 is encoded by further DNA sequences in the sample. The V call is TRBV24-1, the J call TRBJ2-3; 7 positions match TRBD2. There are 14 residues in the CDR3. CDR1 is KGHDR, CDR2 SFDVKD, per germline. With 3 bases clipped from V and 5 bases from J, the junction kept 4 bases outside the gene matches. The CDR3 DNA follows: TGTGCCACCAGTGATAGTGGGAGGGGAGATACGCAGTATTTT. It is translated as CATSDSGRGDTQYF.

J is TRBJ1-1 and V is TRBV6-5; 8 nucleotides match TRBD1. The junction had 9 bases not matched to a gene; V was cut back by 10 bases and J by 5 bases. In germline, CDR1 is MNHEY, CDR2 SVGAGI. The CDR3 is made up of 13 amino acids. CDR3 amino acids: CATRQGLGTEAFF. The CDR3 nucleotides are TGTGCCACCCGACAGGGGTTAGGAACTGAAGCTTTCTTT.

For this clone: Additional DNA sequences in this sample encode the identical CDR3. The chain combines TRBV18 with TRBJ1-1, with D tentatively TRBD1 (5 bases). Germline assignment: CDR1 KGHSH and CDR2 LQKENI. Trimming cost V 3 bases and J 1 base, with 9 bases left between them. The CDR3 spans 14 residues. The CDR3 bases are TGTGCCAGCTCACCGCCCGACAGGAACACTGAAGCTTTCTTT. Translation gives CASSPPDRNTEAFF. The full variable domain, its missing parts supplied by reference TRBV18 and TRBJ1-1, is NAGVMQNPRHLVRRRGQEARLRCSPMKGHSHVYWYRQLPEEGLKFMVYLQKENIIDESGMPKERFSAEFPKEGPSILRIQQVVRGDSAAYFCASSPPDRNTEAFFGQGTRLTVV.

The V call is TRBV9, the J call TRBJ2-7; 9 bases map to TRBD1. Per the germline V gene, CDR1 is SGDLS and CDR2 is YYNGEE. The J segment lost 6 bases and the V segment lost 0 bases, leaving 4 bases of the junction unmatched. This CDR3 has 14 amino acids. CDR3 nucleotides: TGTGCCAGCAGCGTAGGGGGACAGGGTAGCGAGCAGTACTTC. This gives the protein CASSVGGQGSEQYF.

The chain joins TRBV28 to TRBJ2-6, with no clear D. Germline assignment: CDR1 MDHEN and CDR2 SYDVKM. Trimming pared 8 bases from V and 0 bases from J, leaving 5 bases between. The CDR3 covers 13 residues. The DNA for the CDR3 is TGTGCCAGCCGTAGCTCTGGGGCCAACGTCCTGACTTTC. It yields the protein CASRSSGANVLTF. Full variable domain (missing parts from reference TRBV28 and TRBJ2-6): DVKVTQSSRYLVKRTGEKVFLECVQDMDHENMFWYRQDPGLGLRLIYFSYDVKMKEKGDIPEGYSVSREKKERFSLILESASTNQTSMYLCASRSSGANVLTFGAGSRLTVL.

Details on this clone: Other DNA sequences in this sample translate to the same CDR3. This sequence joins TRBV7-2 and TRBJ1-1; D may be TRBD1 (6 bases). Germline lookup yields CDR1 SGHTA and CDR2 FQGNSA. Trimming stripped 3 bases from V and 4 bases from J, with 9 bases between. This CDR3 comprises 13 residues. CDR3 region: CASSLGGGTEAFF. The CDR3 DNA follows: TGTGCCAGCAGCTTGGGAGGGGGCACTGAAGCTTTCTTT. Filled out from reference TRBV7-2 and TRBJ1-1, the complete variable domain reads GAGVSQSPSNKVTEKGKDVELRCDPISGHTALYWYRQSLGQGLEFLIYFQGNSAPDKSGLPSDRFSAERTGGSVSTLTIQRTQQEDSAVYLCASSLGGGTEAFFGQGTRLTVV.

V usage is TRBV10-1 and J usage is TRBJ2-1; 7 bases fit TRBD2. The ends lost 0 bases at V and 5 bases at J; junction bases unmatched: 10. There are 17 residues in the CDR3. The germline gives CDR1 WNHNN, CDR2 SYGVQD (reference sequence). The CDR3 here is CASSESTGGGQDNEQFF. Written as DNA, the CDR3 is TGCGCCAGCAGTGAGTCAACGGGAGGAGGCCAGGACAATGAGCAGTTCTTC.

The chain uses TRBV5-6 and TRBJ1-4; D unresolved. This CDR3 is 14 amino acids long. V lost 2 bases to trimming and J lost 8 bases, with 13 bases between them. Germline V gene lookup returns CDR1 SGHDT and CDR2 YYEEEE. The CDR3 loop is CASSLGPGREKLFF. The CDR3 nucleotides read TGTGCCAGCAGCTTAGGACCGGGAAGAGAAAAACTGTTTTTT.

The chain links TRBV20-1 to TRBJ2-1, with D possibly TRBD2 on 5 matching bases. Between the trimmed V and J ends, which lost 1 base and 12 bases, there was a span of 10 bases. This CDR3 region has 11 residues. Germline-derived CDR1 and CDR2 are DFQATT and SNEGSKA (reference sequence). CDR3 in DNA: TGCAGTGCTAGAGTAACGGGGTGGCAGTTCTTC. Its translation: CSARVTGWQFF.

The chain joins TRBV6-2 or TRBV6-3 to TRBJ2-7; D is perhaps TRBD1 (6 bases). This CDR3 has 20 amino acids. The V end lost 0 bases, the J end lost 3 bases, and 27 bases lay between the germline ends. CDR1 MNHEY and CDR2 SVGEGT come from the germline V gene. The CDR3 spells CASSYSRFGQTQGTLYEQYF. CDR3 coding DNA: TGTGCCAGCAGTTACTCGAGATTTGGACAGACCCAGGGGACCCTCTACGAGCAGTACTTC.

Only a few counts were recorded for this clone. This chain joins TRBV7-6 and TRBJ2-7; D gene unclear. The CDR3 is made up of 14 amino acids. The germline V gene has CDR1 SGHVS and CDR2 FNYEAQ. The germline V and J ends were trimmed by 1 base and 0 bases, with 7 bases remaining between them. In DNA form, the CDR3 reads TGTGCCAGCAGCTTAGATACCAGCTCCTACGAGCAGTACTTC. It translates to CASSLDTSSYEQYF.

This sequence joins TRBV3-1 (or the pseudogene TRBV3-2) and TRBJ1-4; TRBD1 aligns across 9 bases. This CDR3 has 14 residues. J gave up 8 bases and V 6 bases, and 7 bases lay outside the gene matches. Germline CDR1 is LGHDT and CDR2 is YNNKEL (reference sequence). The CDR3 DNA reads as TGTGCCAGCAGTCGGGACAGGGCGGGCGAAAAACTGTTTTTT. This codes for CASSRDRAGEKLFF.

This clone was detected only a few times. The chain links TRBV9 to TRBJ2-1; TRBD2 matches 14 bases. V lost 2 bases to trimming and J lost 1 base; unmatched junction nucleotides: 11. Germline CDR1 SGDLS, CDR2 YYNGEE. The CDR3 covers 20 residues. CDR3 in amino acids: CASSVAGLAGEIASYNEQFF. In DNA form, the CDR3 reads TGTGCCAGCAGCGTGGCGGGACTAGCGGGAGAAATAGCATCCTACAATGAGCAGTTCTTC. Supplemented by reference TRBV9 and TRBJ2-1, the full variable domain reads DSGVTQTPKHLITATGQRVTLRCSPRSGDLSVYWYQQSLDQGLQFLIQYYNGEERAKGNILERFSAQQFPDLHSELNLSSLELGDSALYFCASSVAGLAGEIASYNEQFFGPGTRLTVL.

The gene calls are TRBV6-2 or TRBV6-3 and TRBJ2-7; D is perhaps TRBD1 (6 bases). From germline, CDR1 is MNHEY and CDR2 SVGEGT. This CDR3 contains 15 residues. Trimming took 5 bases from V and 1 from J, leaving 15 bases between them. The CDR3 reads CASSPQGLESYEQYF. The CDR3 nucleotides are TGTGCCAGCAGTCCACAGGGCCTCGAATCCTACGAGCAGTACTTC.

The chain is built from TRBV24-1 and TRBJ2-7; perhaps TRBD2 as D (6 bases). The germline gives CDR1 KGHDR, CDR2 SFDVKD. V gave up 5 bases and J gave up 3 bases, with 10 bases separating them. The CDR3 is 13 residues long. DNA for the CDR3: TGTGCCACCAGTGGGGCGGGAAGCTACGAGCAGTACTTC. It specifies CATSGAGSYEQYF.

The table lists this clone with a few counts. The CDR3 DNA reads TGCAGCGTCGCTGACAATCGCAATCAGCCCCAGCATTTT. Translation: CSVADNRNQPQHF. This sequence joins TRBV29-1 and TRBJ1-5; D call uncertain. CDR1 and CDR2 from the germline V gene are SQVTM and ANQGSEA. V was trimmed by 6 bases and J by 2 bases, leaving 11 bases between them. The CDR3 totals 13 residues.

The J gene is TRBJ2-5, the V gene TRBV27; 8 bases fit TRBD1. The V gene end was trimmed by 7 bases and the J gene end by 5 bases; junction bases not matched to a gene: 6. There are 13 residues in the CDR3. Germline values: CDR1 MNHEY, CDR2 SMNVEV (reference sequence). CDR3 nucleotide sequence: TGTGCCAGCACCCGGACAGGGTGGGAGACCCAGTACTTC. It translates to CASTRTGWETQYF.

This chain links TRBV19 with TRBJ2-2; D is undetermined. This CDR3 spans 15 amino acids. Trimming removed 6 bases from V and 0 bases from J, with 11 bases in between. Germline V gives CDR1 LNHDA, CDR2 SQIVND (reference sequence). CDR3 in amino acids: CASSPTSANTGELFF. Written as DNA, the CDR3 is TGTGCCAGTAGCCCTACTTCCGCGAACACCGGGGAGCTGTTTTTT.